A selection of T cell receptor beta chains follows, all from one sample in a study of sequential checkpoint blockade in melanoma. The repertoire was sequenced with immunoSEQ multiplex PCR; TCRdb's copy has only in-frame clones and lacks some. Of under 2,500 clones listed, 26% are singletons. The sample here was tumor tissue (inferred from file names), taken from a patient given nivolumab and ipilimumab in sequence. These receptors were obtained from a human donor with melanoma. Each CDR3 is given with its conserved first and last residue. Each record gives: clone size, J gene, D gene, V gene, CDR3 protein, CDR3 DNA. A D gene is named only where the DNA matches it firmly. The size field is filled for only some rows; it gives once, few, many or a size class.

few	TRBJ2-7	NA	TRBV11-3	CASSQQMGPLEQYF	TGTGCCAGCAGCCAGCAGATGGGCCCCCTCGAGCAGTACTTC
NA	TRBJ1-5	NA	TRBV4-1	CASSQEGEQPQHF	TGCGCCAGCAGCCAAGAGGGGGAACAGCCCCAGCATTTT
medium-sized	TRBJ1-6	TRBD1	TRBV28	CASSADRYNSPLHF	TGTGCCAGCAGCGCGGACAGGTATAATTCACCCCTCCACTTT
NA	TRBJ1-6	NA	TRBV6-4	CASRRGVYSYNSPLHF	TGTGCCAGCAGAAGGGGCGTCTACTCCTATAATTCACCCCTCCACTTT
NA	TRBJ2-7	NA	TRBV6-8	CASSYGDGNYEQYF	TGTGCCAGCAGTTACGGGGACGGGAACTACGAGCAGTACTTC
once	TRBJ1-6	NA	TRBV19	CASTPFAGTPNSPLHF	TGTGCCAGTACCCCTTTCGCCGGGACGCCGAATTCACCCCTCCACTTT
NA	TRBJ1-6	TRBD1	TRBV23-1	CASRTGGCRPLHF	TGCGCCAGCAGGACAGGGGGGTGTAGACCCCTCCACTTT
NA	TRBJ1-2	NA	TRBV18	CASSPNPGGNYGYTF	TGTGCCAGCTCACCTAACCCAGGCGGAAACTATGGCTACACCTTC
medium-sized	TRBJ2-2	NA	TRBV7-8	CASSLAWSGELFF	TGTGCCAGCAGCTTAGCTTGGTCCGGGGAGCTGTTTTTT
few	TRBJ2-7	TRBD1	TRBV11-3	CASSAPGQGLEQYF	TGTGCCAGCAGCGCCCCGGGACAGGGCCTCGAGCAGTACTTC
few	TRBJ2-7	NA	TRBV14	CASSQVDGAAYEQYF	TGTGCCAGCAGCCAAGTGGATGGTGCTGCCTACGAGCAGTACTTC
NA	TRBJ2-2	NA	TRBV12-5	CASTPGGELFF	TGTGCCAGCACGCCCGGCGGGGAGCTGTTTTTT
NA	TRBJ2-5	NA	TRBV18	CASSPPYQETQYF	TGTGCCAGCTCACCACCGTACCAAGAGACCCAGTACTTC
few	TRBJ1-5	TRBD1	TRBV28	CAVLTGAGGNQPQHF	TGTGCCGTACTAACAGGGGCTGGCGGCAATCAGCCCCAGCATTTT
once	TRBJ2-1	TRBD2	TRBV19	CASSPESGSSYNEQFF	TGTGCCAGTAGTCCTGAAAGCGGGAGCTCCTACAATGAGCAGTTCTTC
medium-sized	TRBJ2-5	NA	TRBV6-8	CASSKYRAKETQYF	TGTGCCAGCAGTAAATACAGGGCTAAGGAGACCCAGTACTTC
once	TRBJ2-2	NA	TRBV19	CASSIPPGVGELFF	TGTGCCAGTAGTATCCCCCCAGGGGTCGGGGAGCTGTTTTTT
few	TRBJ2-3	NA	TRBV14	CASSQFQPNTQYF	TGTGCCAGCAGCCAATTTCAGCCGAATACGCAGTATTTT
NA	TRBJ1-6	TRBD1	TRBV9	CASSEPGQGTAPLHF	TGTGCCAGCAGCGAGCCGGGACAGGGGACTGCACCCCTCCACTTT
few	TRBJ2-1	TRBD2	TRBV28	CASSQTSGGLYEQFF	TGTGCCAGCAGCCAGACTAGCGGGGGGCTTTATGAGCAGTTCTTC
few	TRBJ1-2	NA	TRBV15	CATSRDLGGYGYTF	TGTGCCACCAGCAGAGATTTAGGGGGCTATGGCTACACCTTC
NA	TRBJ2-2	NA	TRBV11-3	CASSFRGADTGELFF	TGTGCCAGCAGCTTTAGGGGGGCCGATACCGGGGAGCTGTTTTTT
NA	TRBJ1-4	NA	TRBV30	CAWSVKFEKLFF	TGTGCCTGGAGTGTAAAGTTTGAAAAACTGTTTTTT
few	TRBJ1-4	NA	TRBV6-4	CASSSPGAGGEKLFF	TGTGCCAGCAGTTCGCCCGGGGCAGGAGGTGAAAAACTGTTTTTT
NA	TRBJ1-4	TRBD1	TRBV30	CAYTGTGNEKLFF	TGTGCATACACCGGGACAGGGAATGAAAAACTGTTTTTT
NA	TRBJ2-5	TRBD2	TRBV19	CASSIGSGGVQETQYF	TGTGCCAGTAGTATAGGTAGCGGGGGGGTCCAAGAGACCCAGTACTTC
NA	TRBJ1-4	TRBD1	TRBV5-1	CASTLGQGNEKLFF	TGCGCCAGCACCCTGGGACAGGGTAATGAAAAACTGTTTTTT
few	TRBJ1-2	NA	TRBV6-8	CASKREIYGYTF	TGTGCCAGCAAAAGGGAAATCTATGGCTACACCTTC
NA	TRBJ2-1	NA	TRBV5-1	CASSLGRRSSYNEQFF	TGCGCCAGCAGCTTAGGGCGGCGCAGCTCCTACAATGAGCAGTTCTTC
few	TRBJ1-2	NA	TRBV6-4	CAISEAGTPGYTF	TGTGCCATCAGTGAGGCCGGGACACCCGGCTACACCTTC
medium-sized	TRBJ2-7	TRBD2	TRBV11-3	CASSLVAGGREQYF	TGTGCCAGCAGCTTAGTTGCGGGGGGGCGAGAGCAGTACTTC
medium-sized	TRBJ1-6	NA	TRBV2	CASSEDSPGYNSPLHF	TGTGCCAGCAGTGAAGACTCCCCAGGGTATAATTCACCCCTCCACTTT
NA	TRBJ2-5	NA	TRBV6-8	CASSFLYPGPPKGETQYF	TGTGCCAGCAGTTTCCTCTACCCGGGACCTCCTAAGGGGGAGACCCAGTACTTC
few	TRBJ2-2	NA	TRBV27	CASSSGPTWDTGELFF	TGTGCCAGCAGTTCCGGACCCACCTGGGACACCGGGGAGCTGTTTTTT
NA	TRBJ2-1	NA	TRBV28	CASRPGGPDEQFF	TGTGCCAGCAGGCCCGGGGGGCCGGATGAGCAGTTCTTC
NA	TRBJ1-2	NA	TRBV28	CATHEVPGGAGAYYGYTF	TGTGCCACTCACGAAGTGCCCGGGGGCGCAGGTGCCTACTATGGCTACACCTTC
few	TRBJ1-2	TRBD1	TRBV11-3	CASSWATGEGSNYGYTF	TGTGCCAGCAGCTGGGCGACAGGGGAAGGATCTAACTATGGCTACACCTTC
NA	TRBJ1-6	NA	TRBV5-1	CASTLWGRSYNSPLHF	TGCGCCAGCACCCTTTGGGGGCGATCCTATAATTCACCCCTCCACTTT
NA	TRBJ2-7	NA	TRBV14	CASSQGDGRQYF	TGTGCCAGCAGCCAAGGGGACGGCCGGCAGTACTTC
few	TRBJ1-2	NA	TRBV27	CASSQNPQGSYGYTF	TGTGCCAGCAGTCAAAACCCGCAGGGGTCCTATGGCTACACCTTC
NA	TRBJ1-1	TRBD1	TRBV29-1	CSATGDNTEAFF	TGCAGCGCAACAGGGGATAACACTGAAGCTTTCTTT
few	TRBJ2-1	NA	TRBV11-3	CASRGTGNYNEQFF	TGTGCCAGCAGAGGAACAGGGAACTACAATGAGCAGTTCTTC
NA	TRBJ1-5	NA	TRBV15	CATSSNDLGVQPQHF	TGTGCCACCAGCAGTAATGACCTAGGGGTCCAGCCCCAGCATTTT
few	TRBJ1-1	TRBD1	TRBV28	CASSIGQVTEAFF	TGTGCCAGCAGTATCGGACAGGTCACTGAAGCTTTCTTT
large	TRBJ1-4	NA	TRBV18	CASTRTGGTNEKLFF	TGTGCCAGCACCCGGACCGGGGGAACTAATGAAAAACTGTTTTTT
NA	TRBJ2-5	TRBD1	TRBV19	CASSTGQGGHQETQYF	TGTGCCAGTAGTACCGGACAGGGTGGTCACCAAGAGACCCAGTACTTC
large	TRBJ1-1	NA	TRBV9	CASSVEGVGTEAFF	TGTGCCAGCAGCGTAGAAGGGGTGGGCACTGAAGCTTTCTTT
few	TRBJ2-6	NA	TRBV19	CASIEGSIPSGANVLTF	TGTGCCAGTATTGAGGGCAGTATCCCATCTGGGGCCAACGTCCTGACTTTC
NA	TRBJ2-2	TRBD2	TRBV7-7	CASSLSGLGYTGELFF	TGTGCCAGCAGCTTATCGGGACTAGGTTACACCGGGGAGCTGTTTTTT
few	TRBJ2-1	TRBD2	TRBV11-3	CASSSTGAGGSSSYNEQFF	TGTGCCAGCAGCTCGACCGGAGCGGGGGGTTCGAGCTCCTACAATGAGCAGTTCTTC
NA	TRBJ2-1	TRBD2	TRBV5-1	CASSLEPSGGGYEQFF	TGCGCCAGCAGCTTGGAACCTAGCGGGGGAGGCTATGAGCAGTTCTTC
NA	TRBJ2-5	TRBD2	TRBV11-3	CASGVAGGPEETQYF	TGTGCCAGCGGGGTAGCGGGGGGGCCGGAGGAGACCCAGTACTTC
NA	TRBJ1-2	NA	TRBV19	CASSSWKGYTF	TGTGCCAGTAGTTCGTGGAAGGGCTACACCTTC
few	TRBJ2-6	NA	TRBV7-1	CASSTADSGANVLTF	TGTGCCAGCAGCACAGCGGACAGTGGGGCCAACGTCCTGACTTTC
few	TRBJ2-3	NA	TRBV6-8	CASRPPGNTDTQYF	TGTGCCAGCAGACCTCCAGGGAACACAGATACGCAGTATTTT
NA	TRBJ1-3	NA	TRBV11-3	CASSLDQHTGNTIYF	TGTGCCAGCAGCTTGGACCAGCATACCGGAAACACCATATATTTT
few	TRBJ1-1	NA	TRBV12-5	CASTPFGTSEAFF	TGTGCCAGCACCCCTTTCGGTACCTCTGAAGCTTTCTTT
NA	TRBJ1-2	NA	TRBV19	CASSTPGQPAGNGYTF	TGTGCCAGTAGTACCCCGGGACAACCGGCCGGGAATGGCTACACCTTC
NA	TRBJ1-5	NA	TRBV4-1	CASGVGASQPQHF	TGCGCCAGCGGGGTAGGGGCCTCTCAGCCCCAGCATTTT